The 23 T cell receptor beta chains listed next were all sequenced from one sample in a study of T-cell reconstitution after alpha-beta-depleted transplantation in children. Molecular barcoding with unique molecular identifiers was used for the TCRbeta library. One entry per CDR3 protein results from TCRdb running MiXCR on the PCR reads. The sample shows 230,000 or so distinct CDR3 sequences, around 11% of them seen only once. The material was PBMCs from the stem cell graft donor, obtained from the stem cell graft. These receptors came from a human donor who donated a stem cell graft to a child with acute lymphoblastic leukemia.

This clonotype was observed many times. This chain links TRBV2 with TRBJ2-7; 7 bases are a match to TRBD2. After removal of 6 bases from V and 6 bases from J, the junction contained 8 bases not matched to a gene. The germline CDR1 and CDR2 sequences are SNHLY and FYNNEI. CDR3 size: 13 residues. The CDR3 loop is CASRQAGSSEQYF. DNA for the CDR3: TGTGCCAGCAGGCAAGCGGGGTCTAGCGAGCAGTACTTC.

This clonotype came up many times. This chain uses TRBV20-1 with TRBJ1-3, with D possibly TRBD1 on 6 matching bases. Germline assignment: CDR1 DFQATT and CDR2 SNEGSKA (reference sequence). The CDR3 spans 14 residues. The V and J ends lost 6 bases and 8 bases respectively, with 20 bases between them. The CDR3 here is CSATRDTRPDTIYF. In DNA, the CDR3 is TGCAGTGCCACCCGGGACACTCGACCGGACACCATATATTTT.

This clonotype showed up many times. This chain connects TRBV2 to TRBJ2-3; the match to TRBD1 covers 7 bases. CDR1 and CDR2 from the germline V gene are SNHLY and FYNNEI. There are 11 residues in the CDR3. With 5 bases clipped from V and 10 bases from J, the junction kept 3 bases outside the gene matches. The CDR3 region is CASSTQGPQYF. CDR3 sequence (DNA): TGTGCCAGCAGTACACAGGGGCCGCAGTATTTT. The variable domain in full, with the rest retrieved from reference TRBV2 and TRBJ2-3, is EPEVTQTPSHQVTQMGQEVILRCVPISNHLYFYWYRQILGQKVEFLVSFYNNEISEKSEIFDDQFSVERPDGSNFTLKIRSTKLEDSAMYFCASSTQGPQYFGPGTRLTVL.

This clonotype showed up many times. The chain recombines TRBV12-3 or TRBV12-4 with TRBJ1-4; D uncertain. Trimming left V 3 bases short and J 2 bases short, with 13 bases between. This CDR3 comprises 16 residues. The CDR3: CASSFIGLRTNEKLFF. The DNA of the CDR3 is TGTGCCAGCAGTTTTATAGGGTTGAGGACTAATGAAAAACTGTTTTTT.

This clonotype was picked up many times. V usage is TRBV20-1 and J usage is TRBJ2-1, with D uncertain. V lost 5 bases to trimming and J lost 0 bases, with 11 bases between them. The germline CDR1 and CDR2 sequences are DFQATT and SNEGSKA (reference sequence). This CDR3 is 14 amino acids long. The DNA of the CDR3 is TGCAGTGCTGGGTTGCTGAGCTCCTACAATGAGCAGTTCTTC. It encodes CSAGLLSSYNEQFF.

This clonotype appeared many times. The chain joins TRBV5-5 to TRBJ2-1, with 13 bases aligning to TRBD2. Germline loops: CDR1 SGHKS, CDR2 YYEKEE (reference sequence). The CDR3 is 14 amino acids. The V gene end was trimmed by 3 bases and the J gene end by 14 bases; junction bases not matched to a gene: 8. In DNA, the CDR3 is TGTGCCAGCAGCTCCGGGACTAGCGGGAAGTCGAAGTTCTTC. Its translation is CASSSGTSGKSKFF.

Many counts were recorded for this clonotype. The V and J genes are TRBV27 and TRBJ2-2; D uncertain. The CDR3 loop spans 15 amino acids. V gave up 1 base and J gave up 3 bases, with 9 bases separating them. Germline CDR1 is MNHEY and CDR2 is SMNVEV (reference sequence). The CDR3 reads CASSLYVGYTGELFF. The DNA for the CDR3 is TGTGCCAGCAGTTTATACGTTGGATACACCGGGGAGCTGTTTTTT.

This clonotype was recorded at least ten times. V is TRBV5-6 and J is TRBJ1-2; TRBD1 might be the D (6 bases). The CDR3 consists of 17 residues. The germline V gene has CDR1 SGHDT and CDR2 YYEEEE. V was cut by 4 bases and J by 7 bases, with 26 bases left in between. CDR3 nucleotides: TGTGCCAGCAGCCAACCCATTTCGGGCCTGGTAGGGGGTGGCTACACCTTC. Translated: CASSQPISGLVGGGYTF.

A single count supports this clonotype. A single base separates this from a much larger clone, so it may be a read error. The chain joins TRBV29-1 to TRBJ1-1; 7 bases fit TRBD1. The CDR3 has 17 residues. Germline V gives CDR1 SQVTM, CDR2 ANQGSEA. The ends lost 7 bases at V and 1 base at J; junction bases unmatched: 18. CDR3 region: CSDGWNKKGGRNTEAFF. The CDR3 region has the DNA TGCAGCGATGGGTGGAATAAGAAAGGGGGCCGGAACACTGAAGCTTTCTTT.

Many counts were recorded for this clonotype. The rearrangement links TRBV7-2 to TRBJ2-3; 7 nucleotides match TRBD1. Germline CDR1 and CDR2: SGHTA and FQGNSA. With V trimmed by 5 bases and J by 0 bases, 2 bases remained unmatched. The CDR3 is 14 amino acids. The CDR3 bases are TGTGCCAGCAGCCGGGACAGCAGCACAGATACGCAGTATTTT. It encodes CASSRDSSTDTQYF. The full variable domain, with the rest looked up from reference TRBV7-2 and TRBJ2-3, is GAGVSQSPSNKVTEKGKDVELRCDPISGHTALYWYRQSLGQGLEFLIYFQGNSAPDKSGLPSDRFSAERTGGSVSTLTIQRTQQEDSAVYLCASSRDSSTDTQYFGPGTRLTVL.

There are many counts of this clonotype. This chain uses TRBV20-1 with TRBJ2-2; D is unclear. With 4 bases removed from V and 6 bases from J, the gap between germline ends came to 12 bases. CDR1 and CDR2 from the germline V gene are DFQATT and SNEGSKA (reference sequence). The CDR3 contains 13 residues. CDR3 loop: CSAKASDAGELFF. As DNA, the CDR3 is TGCAGTGCTAAGGCTTCGGACGCCGGGGAGCTGTTTTTT.

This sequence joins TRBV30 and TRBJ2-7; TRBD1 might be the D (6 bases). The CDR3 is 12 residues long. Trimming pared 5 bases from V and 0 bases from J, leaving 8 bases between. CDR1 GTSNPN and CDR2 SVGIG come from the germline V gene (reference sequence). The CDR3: CAWGQFSYEQYF. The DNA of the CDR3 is TGTGCCTGGGGACAGTTCTCCTACGAGCAGTACTTC.

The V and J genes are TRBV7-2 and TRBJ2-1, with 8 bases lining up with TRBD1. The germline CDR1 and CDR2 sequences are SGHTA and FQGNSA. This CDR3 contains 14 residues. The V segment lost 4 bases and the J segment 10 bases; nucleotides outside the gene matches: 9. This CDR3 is CASSSRTGQNEQFF. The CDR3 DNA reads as TGTGCCAGCAGCTCGCGGACAGGGCAAAACGAGCAGTTCTTC. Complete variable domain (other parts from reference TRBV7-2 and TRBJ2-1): GAGVSQSPSNKVTEKGKDVELRCDPISGHTALYWYRQSLGQGLEFLIYFQGNSAPDKSGLPSDRFSAERTGGSVSTLTIQRTQQEDSAVYLCASSSRTGQNEQFFGPGTRLTVL.

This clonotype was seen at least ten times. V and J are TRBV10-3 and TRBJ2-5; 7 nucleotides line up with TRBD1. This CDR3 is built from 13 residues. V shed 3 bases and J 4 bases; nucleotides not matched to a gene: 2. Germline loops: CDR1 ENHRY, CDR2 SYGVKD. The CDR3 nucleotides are TGTGCCATCAGTGACAACAGGGGAGAGACCCAGTACTTC. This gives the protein CAISDNRGETQYF.

The CDR3 DNA sequence: TGCGCCAGCAGTGAGCCTTTCCCGGATCCTACGCAGTATTTT. It codes for CASSEPFPDPTQYF. This chain connects TRBV10-1 to TRBJ2-3; no clear D. Germline V CDR1 and CDR2: WNHNN, SYGVQD (reference sequence). The CDR3 length is 14 residues. Between the trimmed V and J ends, which lost 2 bases and 8 bases, there was a span of 14 bases.

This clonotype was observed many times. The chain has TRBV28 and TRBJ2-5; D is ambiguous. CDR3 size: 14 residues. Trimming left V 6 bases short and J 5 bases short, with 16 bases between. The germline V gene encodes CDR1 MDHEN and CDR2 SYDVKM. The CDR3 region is CASSFPDQVETQYF. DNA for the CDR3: TGTGCCAGCAGCTTTCCGGATCAAGTGGAGACCCAGTACTTC.

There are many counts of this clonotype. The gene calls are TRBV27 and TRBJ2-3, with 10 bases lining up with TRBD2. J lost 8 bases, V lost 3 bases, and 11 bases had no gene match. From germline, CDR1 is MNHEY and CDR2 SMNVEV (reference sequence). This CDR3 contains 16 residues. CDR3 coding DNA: TGTGCCAGCAGTTTGGGGCTAGCGGGAGATGGGGGTACGCAGTATTTT. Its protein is CASSLGLAGDGGTQYF.

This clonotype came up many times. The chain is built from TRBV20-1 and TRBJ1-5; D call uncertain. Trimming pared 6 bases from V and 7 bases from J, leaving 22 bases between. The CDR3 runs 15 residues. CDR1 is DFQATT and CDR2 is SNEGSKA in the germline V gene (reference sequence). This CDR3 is CSAVPLGVAVQPQHF. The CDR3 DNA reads TGCAGTGCCGTCCCCCTCGGTGTTGCCGTCCAGCCCCAGCATTTT.

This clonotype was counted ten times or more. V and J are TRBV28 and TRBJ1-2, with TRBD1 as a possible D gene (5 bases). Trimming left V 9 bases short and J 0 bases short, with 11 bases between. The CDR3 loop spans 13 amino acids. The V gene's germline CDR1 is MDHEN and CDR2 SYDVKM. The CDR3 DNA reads TGTGCCAGTCGGAGGACACCTAACTATGGCTACACCTTC. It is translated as CASRRTPNYGYTF.

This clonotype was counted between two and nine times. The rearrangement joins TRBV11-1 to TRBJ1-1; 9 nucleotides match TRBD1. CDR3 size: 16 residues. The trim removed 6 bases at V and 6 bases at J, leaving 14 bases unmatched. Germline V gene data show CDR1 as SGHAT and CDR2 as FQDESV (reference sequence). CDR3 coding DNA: TGTGCCAGCAGTCCAAAGGGACAGGGAACGAGGGCTGAAGCTTTCTTT. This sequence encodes CASSPKGQGTRAEAFF. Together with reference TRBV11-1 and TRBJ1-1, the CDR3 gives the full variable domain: EAEVAQSPRYKITEKSQAVAFWCDPISGHATLYWYRQILGQGPELLVQFQDESVVDDSQLPKDRFSAERLKGVDSTLKIQPAELGDSAMYLCASSPKGQGTRAEAFFGQGTRLTVV.

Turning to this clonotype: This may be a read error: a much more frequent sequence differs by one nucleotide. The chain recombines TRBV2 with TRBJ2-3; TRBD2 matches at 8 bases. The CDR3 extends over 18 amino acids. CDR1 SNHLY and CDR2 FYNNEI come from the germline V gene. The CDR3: CACSEALLAGGFTDTQYF. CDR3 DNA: TGTGCCTGCAGTGAAGCGCTCCTGGCGGGAGGTTTCACAGATACGCAGTATTTT.

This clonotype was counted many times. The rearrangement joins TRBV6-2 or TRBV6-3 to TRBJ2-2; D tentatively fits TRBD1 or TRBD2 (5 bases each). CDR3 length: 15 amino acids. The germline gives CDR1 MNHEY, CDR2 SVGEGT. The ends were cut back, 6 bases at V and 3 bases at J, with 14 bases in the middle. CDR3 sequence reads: CASRSGGSYTGELFF. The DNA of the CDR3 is TGTGCCAGCAGATCTGGGGGATCCTACACCGGGGAGCTGTTTTTT.

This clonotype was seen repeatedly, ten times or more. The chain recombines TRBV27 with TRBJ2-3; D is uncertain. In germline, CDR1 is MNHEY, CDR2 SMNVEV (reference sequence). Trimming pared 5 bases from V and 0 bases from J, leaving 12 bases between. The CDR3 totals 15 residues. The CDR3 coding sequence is TGTGCCAGCAGTCATGACACCTTAAGCACAGATACGCAGTATTTT. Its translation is CASSHDTLSTDTQYF.